This T cell receptor beta chain was sequenced during a study of identical twins. Points from the study as a whole: Its conclusions, products of cross-sectional statistical analysis, did not come from following the same donors.

In the case of this clonotype: Antigen specificity is unknown.

The CDR3 spans 14 residues. The V and J ends lost 4 bases and 4 bases, in that order; junction bases with no gene match: 5. Looked up from germline, CDR1 is DFQATT and CDR2 is SNEGSKA (reference sequence). TCRdb re-called the 5' RACE reads through MiXCR, storing one row per CDR3 protein. The sample lists roughly 470,000 distinct CDR3 sequences; about 13% were seen once. These same data were also listed under a study on yellow fever vaccine responses in identical twins.

The sample was CD4+ T cells sorted from blood. The TCR originated in a woman aged 18-30 years in good health. The chain links TRBV20-1 to TRBJ1-5; 9 bases fit TRBD1. CDR3 coding DNA: TGCAGTGCTATCAAAGGGACAGGGAATCAGCCCCAGCATTTT. It is translated as CSAIKGTGNQPQHF.